The 17 T cell receptor beta chains reported below all come from one sample, sequenced in a study of T cells after yellow fever vaccination. TCRdb reprocessed the 5' RACE reads with MiXCR, giving one entry per CDR3 protein. The sample lists roughly 79,000 distinct CDR3 sequences; 7.3% were seen once. This specimen was CD8+ T cells sorted from PBMCs, taken less than 11 days after the first yellow fever vaccination. These receptors originate from a man aged 18 to 29 who received the YFV17D yellow fever vaccine.

The gene calls are TRBV15 and TRBJ2-3, with 8 positions matching TRBD1. The CDR3 length is 12 residues. After removal of 7 bases from V and 14 bases from J, the junction contained 11 bases not matched to a gene. Germline CDR1 is LNHNV and CDR2 is YYDKDF (reference sequence). The CDR3 here is CATNPMQGALYF. The CDR3 DNA reads as TGTGCCACCAACCCGATGCAGGGGGCTTTGTATTTT.

V gene TRBV15 combines with J gene TRBJ2-2; D ambiguous. There are 14 residues in the CDR3. V lost 1 base, J lost 4 bases, and 7 bases lay in between. Looked up from germline, CDR1 is LNHNV and CDR2 is YYDKDF (reference sequence). The DNA of the CDR3 is TGTGCCACCAGCAGAGTCCGGCTCACCGGGGAGCTGTTTTTT. Amino acid sequence: CATSRVRLTGELFF. Full variable domain (rest looked up from reference TRBV15 and TRBJ2-2): DAMVIQNPRYQVTQFGKPVTLSCSQTLNHNVMYWYQQKSSQAPKLLFHYYDKDFNNEADTPDNFQSRRPNTSFCFLDIRSPGLGDTAMYLCATSRVRLTGELFFGEGSRLTVL.

V and J are TRBV5-1 and TRBJ2-3, with 11 positions matching TRBD2. Looked up from germline, CDR1 is SGHRS and CDR2 is YFSETQ. The CDR3 length is 16 residues. The trim removed 0 bases at V and 3 bases at J, leaving 3 bases unmatched. DNA of the CDR3: TGCGCCAGCAGCTTGGCTAGCGGGGGGTCGACAGATACGCAGTATTTT. Translated, it gives CASSLASGGSTDTQYF.

V is TRBV4-1 and J is TRBJ1-2; D gene ambiguous. CDR3 length: 15 residues. Germline CDR1 MGHRA, CDR2 YSYEKL. With 1 base removed from V and 2 bases from J, the gap between germline ends came to 11 bases. CDR3 sequence (DNA): TGCGCCAGCAGCCAAGTTTCAGAGGGAAACTATGGCTACACCTTC. Translating it yields CASSQVSEGNYGYTF.

This clonotype was found many times. The gene calls are TRBV12-3 or TRBV12-4 and TRBJ2-3, with unresolved D. V was cut by 5 bases and J by 6 bases, with 9 bases left in between. The CDR3 consists of 12 residues. The DNA for the CDR3 is TGTGCCAGCAGTCCCTGGGCGGATACGCAGTATTTT. Encoded protein: CASSPWADTQYF.

This clonotype was seen at least ten times. The CDR3 region is CASTSGETNTGELFF. CDR3 nucleotides: TGTGCCAGCACGAGCGGGGAAACGAACACCGGGGAGCTGTTTTTT. V gene TRBV5-6 combines with J gene TRBJ2-2, with 7 bases lining up with TRBD2. CDR1 and CDR2 (germline): SGHDT, YYEEEE. Trimming cost V 6 bases and J 0 bases; bases outside gene matches: 5. This CDR3 spans 15 amino acids.

This rearrangement joins TRBV15 to TRBJ2-3, with D maybe TRBD2 (5 bases). CDR3 length equals 17 residues. V gave up 4 bases and J gave up 0 bases, with 17 bases separating them. Germline CDR1 is LNHNV and CDR2 is YYDKDF (reference sequence). CDR3 bases: TGTGCCACCAGCAACAACCCGGCAGCGGCTAGCACAGATACGCAGTATTTT. Encoded protein: CATSNNPAAASTDTQYF.

This clonotype has a count of ten or more. The chain joins TRBV7-8 to TRBJ1-1, with 7 bases aligning to TRBD1. J lost 2 bases, V lost 5 bases, and 5 bases had no gene match. This CDR3 region has 14 residues. CDR1 is SGHVS, CDR2 FQNEAQ, per germline. As DNA, the CDR3 is TGTGCCAGCAGCCCAGGGGGGCTTAACACTGAAGCTTTCTTT. Translating gives CASSPGGLNTEAFF.

J is TRBJ1-1 and V is TRBV6-1, with 7 bases that match TRBD1. Germline CDR1 MNHNS, CDR2 SASEGT. V lost 9 bases and J lost 4; bases outside the gene matches: 8. This CDR3 is built from 13 residues. CDR3 sequence: CASRQGFGTEAFF. In nucleotides, the CDR3 is TGTGCCAGTCGACAGGGTTTTGGCACTGAAGCTTTCTTT.

Ten or more counts support this clonotype. The chain employs TRBV10-3 and TRBJ2-3, with TRBD2 as a possible D gene (6 bases). V lost 11 bases and J lost 2, with 17 bases in between. The CDR3 consists of 14 residues. Germline V gene sequence: CDR1 ENHRY, CDR2 SYGVKD. The CDR3 DNA reads TGTGCCTCCTGGGGGGTCAATCCCACAGATACGCAGTATTTT. It translates to CASWGVNPTDTQYF.

This clonotype was picked up many times. V and J are TRBV6-5 and TRBJ2-7; D gene unclear. The germline V gene has CDR1 MNHEY and CDR2 SVGAGI. This CDR3 region has 13 residues. Deletions cut 5 bases from V and 6 bases from J, with 14 bases between. CDR3 sequence: CASSPRIEAEQYV. In DNA, the CDR3 is TGTGCCAGCAGTCCGCGGATTGAAGCCGAGCAGTACGTC.

V is TRBV7-9 and J is TRBJ1-3, with TRBD1 as a possible D gene (6 bases). Germline loops: CDR1 SEHNR, CDR2 FQNEAQ (reference sequence). This CDR3 is 14 amino acids long. Trimming stripped 6 bases from V and 4 bases from J, with 13 bases between. In nucleotides, the CDR3 is TGTGCCAGCAGACTCCCAGGGGCCGGAAACACCATATATTTT. Encoded protein: CASRLPGAGNTIYF.

This clonotype was observed a handful of times. The chain has TRBV5-4 and TRBJ2-3; D assignment may be TRBD1 or TRBD2 (6 bases each). Germline V gene data show CDR1 as SGHNT and CDR2 as YYREEE (reference sequence). The germline V and J ends were trimmed by 2 bases and 6 bases, with 13 bases remaining between them. The CDR3 contains 14 residues. The CDR3 DNA is TGTGCCAGCAGCTTCGGGGGCCCCTTCGATACGCAGTATTTT. Amino acids: CASSFGGPFDTQYF.

Many counts were recorded for this clonotype. This chain connects TRBV4-1 to TRBJ1-4; D might be TRBD1 (5 bases). Per germline, CDR1 MGHRA and CDR2 YSYEKL. V was clipped by 6 bases and J by 3 bases, with 11 bases between them. This CDR3 has 14 amino acids. CDR3 DNA sequence: TGCGCCAGCAGACAACAGGTGGCTAATGAAAAACTGTTTTTT. It codes for CASRQQVANEKLFF.

Many counts were recorded for this clonotype. The genes are TRBV2 and TRBJ2-1, with 8 bases matching TRBD2. The V gene end was trimmed by 8 bases and the J gene end by 3 bases; junction bases not matched to a gene: 9. The CDR3 has 15 residues. Germline CDR1 reads SNHLY; CDR2 reads FYNNEI. The CDR3 nucleotides are TGTGCCAGCGCGGCCCAGGCGGGGGGCTACAATGAGCAGTTCTTC. Translating it yields CASAAQAGGYNEQFF.

The sample holds a few counts of this clonotype. V is TRBV13 and J is TRBJ2-3; TRBD2 matches 13 bases. CDR3 length: 18 amino acids. V dropped 4 bases and J dropped 1; count of bases not matched to a gene: 8. Germline CDR1 and CDR2: PRHDT and FYEKMQ (reference sequence). The CDR3 is CASSSPGGTSGGTDTQYF. CDR3 sequence (DNA): TGTGCCAGCAGCTCCCCGGGAGGGACTAGCGGGGGCACAGATACGCAGTATTTT.

This clonotype was seen at least ten times. This rearrangement joins TRBV12-3 or TRBV12-4 to TRBJ2-5; tentatively, D is TRBD1 (5 bases). Trimming pared 5 bases from V and 1 base from J, leaving 23 bases between. The CDR3 has 18 amino acids. CDR3 nucleotides: TGTGCCAGCAGTCCTCTAGAGAACAGGAACTTACCCCAAGAGACCCAGTACTTC. The encoded protein is CASSPLENRNLPQETQYF.